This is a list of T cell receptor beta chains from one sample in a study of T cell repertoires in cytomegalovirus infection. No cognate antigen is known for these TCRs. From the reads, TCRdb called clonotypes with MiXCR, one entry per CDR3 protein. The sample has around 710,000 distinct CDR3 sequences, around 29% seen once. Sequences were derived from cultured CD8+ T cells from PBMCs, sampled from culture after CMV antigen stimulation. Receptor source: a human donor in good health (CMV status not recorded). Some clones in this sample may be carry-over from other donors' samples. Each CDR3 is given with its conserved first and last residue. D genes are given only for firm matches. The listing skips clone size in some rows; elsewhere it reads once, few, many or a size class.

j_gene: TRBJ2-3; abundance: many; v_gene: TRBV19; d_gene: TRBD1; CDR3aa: CASSIRGTGGDTQYF; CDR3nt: TGTGCCAGTAGTATAAGGGGGACAGGGGGAGATACGCAGTATTTT
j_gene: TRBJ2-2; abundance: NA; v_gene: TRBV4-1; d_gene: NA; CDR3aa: CASSPASGEVYTGELFF; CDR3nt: TGCGCCAGCAGCCCAGCCTCAGGGGAGGTGTACACCGGGGAGCTGTTTTTT
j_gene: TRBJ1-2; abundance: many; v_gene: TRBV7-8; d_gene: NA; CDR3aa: CASAPAGGNYGYTF; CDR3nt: TGTGCCAGCGCACCCGCAGGAGGGAACTATGGCTACACCTTC
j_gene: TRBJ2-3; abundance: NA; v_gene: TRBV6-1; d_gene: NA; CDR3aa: CASSETGPSTDTQYF; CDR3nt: TGTGCCAGCAGTGAAACAGGACCTAGCACAGATACGCAGTATTTT
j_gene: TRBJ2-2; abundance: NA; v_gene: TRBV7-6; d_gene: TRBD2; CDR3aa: CASSPRRRAGASGELFF; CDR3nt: TGTGCCAGCAGCCCAAGGCGGCGAGCGGGGGCTTCCGGGGAGCTGTTTTTT
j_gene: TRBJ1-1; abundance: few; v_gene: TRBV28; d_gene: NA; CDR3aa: CASSFQGFEYTEAFF; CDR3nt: TGTGCCAGCAGTTTCCAGGGGTTTGAGTACACTGAAGCTTTCTTT
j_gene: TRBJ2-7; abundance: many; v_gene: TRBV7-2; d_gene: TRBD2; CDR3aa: CASSPSGVSYEQYF; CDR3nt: TGTGCCAGCAGCCCTAGCGGGGTGTCCTACGAGCAGTACTTC
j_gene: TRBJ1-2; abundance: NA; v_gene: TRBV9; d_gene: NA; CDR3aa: CASGAHQNYYGYTF; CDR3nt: TGTGCCAGCGGAGCACACCAAAACTACTATGGCTACACCTTC
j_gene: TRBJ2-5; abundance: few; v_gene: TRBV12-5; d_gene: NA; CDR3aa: CASGFSTTRSQETQYF; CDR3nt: TGTGCTAGTGGTTTCTCGACTACCCGGAGCCAAGAGACCCAGTACTTC
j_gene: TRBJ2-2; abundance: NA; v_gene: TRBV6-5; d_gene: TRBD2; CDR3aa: CASSFSSGGADAGELFF; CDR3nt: TGTGCCAGCAGTTTTTCTAGCGGGGGGGCGGATGCCGGGGAGCTGTTTTTT
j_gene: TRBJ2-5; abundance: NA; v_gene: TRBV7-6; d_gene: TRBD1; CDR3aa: CASSRYSRQGQETQYF; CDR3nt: TGTGCCAGCAGCCGCTATTCCCGACAGGGTCAAGAGACCCAGTACTTC
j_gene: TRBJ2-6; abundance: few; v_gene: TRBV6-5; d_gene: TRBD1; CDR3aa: CASSYFAGQGVSGANVLTF; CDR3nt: TGTGCCAGCAGTTACTTTGCCGGACAGGGGGTCTCTGGGGCCAACGTCCTGACTTTC
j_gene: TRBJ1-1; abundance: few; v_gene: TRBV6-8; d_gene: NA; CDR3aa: CASSYSSQRNTEAFF; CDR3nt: TGTGCCAGCAGTTACTCGTCCCAGAGGAACACTGAAGCTTTCTTT
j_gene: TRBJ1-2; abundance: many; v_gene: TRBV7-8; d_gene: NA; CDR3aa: CASSLVFDKANYGYTF; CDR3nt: TGTGCCAGCAGCTTAGTGTTTGACAAAGCTAACTATGGCTACACCTTC
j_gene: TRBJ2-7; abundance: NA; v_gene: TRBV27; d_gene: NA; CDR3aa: CASRRGTNEQYF; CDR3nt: TGTGCCAGCAGAAGGGGGACAAACGAGCAGTACTTC
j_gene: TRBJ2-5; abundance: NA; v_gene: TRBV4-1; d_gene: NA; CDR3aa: CASSQVWAGNQETQYF; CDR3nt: TGCGCCAGCAGCCAAGTTTGGGCAGGGAACCAAGAGACCCAGTACTTC
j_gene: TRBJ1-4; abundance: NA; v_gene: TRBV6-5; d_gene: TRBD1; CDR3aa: CASSYSSGGTNEKLFF; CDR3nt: TGTGCCAGCAGTTACTCGTCAGGGGGAACTAATGAAAAACTGTTTTTT
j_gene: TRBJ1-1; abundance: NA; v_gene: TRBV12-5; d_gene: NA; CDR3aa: CASGGKPTEAFF; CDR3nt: TGTGCTAGTGGAGGCAAACCCACTGAAGCTTTCTTT
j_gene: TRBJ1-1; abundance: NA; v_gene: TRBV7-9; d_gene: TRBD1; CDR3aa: CASSLVGTGRGTEAFF; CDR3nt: TGTGCCAGCAGCTTAGTCGGGACAGGGAGGGGCACTGAAGCTTTCTTT
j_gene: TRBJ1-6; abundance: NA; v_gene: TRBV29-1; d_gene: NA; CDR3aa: CSVDPDLNWSSYNSPLHF; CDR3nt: TGCAGCGTTGACCCCGACCTAAATTGGAGCTCCTATAATTCACCCCTCCACTTT
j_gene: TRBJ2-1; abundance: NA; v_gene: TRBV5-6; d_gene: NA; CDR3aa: CASSLGYGGPSGEQFF; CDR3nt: TGTGCCAGCAGCTTGGGATATGGGGGGCCCTCGGGTGAGCAGTTCTTC
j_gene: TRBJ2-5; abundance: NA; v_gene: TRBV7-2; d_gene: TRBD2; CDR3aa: CASSLDSGGPPGETQYF; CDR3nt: TGTGCCAGCAGCTTAGATAGCGGGGGACCGCCGGGGGAGACCCAGTACTTC
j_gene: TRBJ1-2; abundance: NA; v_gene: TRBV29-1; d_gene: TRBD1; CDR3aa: CSVEYRTGGDGYTF; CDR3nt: TGCAGCGTTGAGTACCGGACAGGGGGCGATGGCTACACCTTC
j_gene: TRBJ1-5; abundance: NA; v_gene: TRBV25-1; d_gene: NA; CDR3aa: CASSADPGQPQHF; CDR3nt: TGTGCCAGCAGTGCCGATCCTGGTCAGCCCCAGCATTTT
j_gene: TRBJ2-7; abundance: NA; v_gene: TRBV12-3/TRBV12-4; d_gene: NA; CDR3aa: CASSFEVWQAGSYEQYF; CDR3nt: TGTGCCAGCAGTTTCGAAGTCTGGCAGGCGGGCTCCTACGAGCAGTACTTC
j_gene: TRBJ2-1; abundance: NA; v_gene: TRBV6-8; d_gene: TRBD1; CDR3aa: CASSYSWDSSYNEQFF; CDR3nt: TGTGCCAGCAGTTACTCGTGGGACAGCTCCTACAATGAGCAGTTCTTC